This T cell receptor beta chain was documented in a study of CD8 T cells in Susac syndrome. Study-wide results and limits: The TCR sequencing and HLA analysis in the study involved a relatively small number of individuals, as the study acknowledged.

Turning to this clonotype: Its antigen is as yet unknown.

The RNA input was about 0.45 to 1 ug, and it was reverse transcribed with random hexamers. TCRdb re-analysed the immunoSEQ multiplex PCR reads in MiXCR, keeping a single row per CDR3 protein. This sample has some 400,000 distinct CDR3 sequences, with 85% to 90% found just once. V lost 1 base and J lost 6; bases outside the gene matches: 7. CDR3 length: 16 residues. Germline CDR1 and CDR2: SGHDN and FVKESK. High-throughput TCR beta sequencing covered peripheral CD8+ and CD4+ T cells. Stable or active relapsing-remitting multiple sclerosis, untreated and meeting revised McDonald criteria, defined the controls. CD8+ and CD4+ T cells were negatively isolated; TEMRA cells were FACS-enriched.

The chain employs TRBV14 and TRBJ2-3, with 10 nucleotides matching TRBD2. This TCR was sampled from a human donor with multiple sclerosis. Sequencing used CD8+ T cells from PBMCs. Here the CDR3 reads CASSQVPSGGRDTQYF. The CDR3 DNA is TGTGCCAGCAGCCAAGTTCCTAGCGGGGGTCGGGATACGCAGTATTTT.